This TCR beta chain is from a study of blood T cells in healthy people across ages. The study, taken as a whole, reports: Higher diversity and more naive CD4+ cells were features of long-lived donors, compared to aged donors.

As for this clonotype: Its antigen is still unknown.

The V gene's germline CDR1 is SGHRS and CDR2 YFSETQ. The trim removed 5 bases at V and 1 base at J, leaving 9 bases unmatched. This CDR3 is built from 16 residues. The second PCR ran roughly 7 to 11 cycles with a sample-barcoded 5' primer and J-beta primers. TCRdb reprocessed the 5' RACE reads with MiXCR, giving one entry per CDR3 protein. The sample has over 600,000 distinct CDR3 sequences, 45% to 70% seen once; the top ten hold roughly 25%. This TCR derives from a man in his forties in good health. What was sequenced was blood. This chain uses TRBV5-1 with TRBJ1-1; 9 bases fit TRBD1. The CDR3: CASRPDRGVGNTEAFF. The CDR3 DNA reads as TGCGCCAGCAGGCCGGACAGGGGCGTGGGGAACACTGAAGCTTTCTTT.